The clone carrying this TCR beta chain was observed a few times. The antigen is undetermined. TCRdb processed the reads anew with MiXCR; each CDR3 protein has one entry. Of 600,000 to 700,000 distinct CDR3 sequences in the sample, about 30% were seen once. The data belong to a study of T cell repertoires in cytomegalovirus infection. For the study at large: Through public TCR beta signatures, both CMV infection and matching HLA type were indicated. Study-level findings and limits: CMV-specific TCR beta clonotypes restricted by HLA-C were the ones dominating the ex vivo response.

The CDR3 is 13 amino acids. Trimming took off 8 bases at V and 0 bases at J, with 10 bases between the two ends. Germline lookup yields CDR1 SNHLY and CDR2 FYNNEI. The starting material was cultured PBMCs, obtained from culture after CMV antigen stimulation. The gene calls are TRBV2 and TRBJ1-2; a possible D gene is TRBD1 (5 bases). The clonotype originates from a human donor in good health (CMV status not recorded). Some clones in this sample may be carry-over from other donors' samples. This CDR3 reads CASGALANYGYTF. The DNA for the CDR3 is TGTGCCAGCGGGGCCCTAGCTAACTATGGCTACACCTTC.